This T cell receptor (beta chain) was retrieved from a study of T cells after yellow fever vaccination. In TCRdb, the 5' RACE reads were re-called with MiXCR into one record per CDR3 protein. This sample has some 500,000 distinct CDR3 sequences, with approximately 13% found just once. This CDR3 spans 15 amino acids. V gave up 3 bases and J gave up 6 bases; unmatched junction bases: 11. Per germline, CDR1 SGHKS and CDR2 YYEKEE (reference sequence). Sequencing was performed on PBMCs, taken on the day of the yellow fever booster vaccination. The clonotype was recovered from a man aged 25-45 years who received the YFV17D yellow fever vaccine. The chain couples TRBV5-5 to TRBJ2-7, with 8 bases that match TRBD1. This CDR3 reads CASSSRRGPVVEQYF. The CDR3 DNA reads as TGTGCCAGCAGCTCCCGCAGGGGGCCTGTCGTCGAGCAGTACTTC.